These 24 T cell receptor beta chains were sequenced from one sample in a study of blood T cell repertoires in COVID-19. Produced via immunoSEQ multiplex PCR; TCRdb's table is partial and in-frame only. The data contain a few hundred thousand clones, 70% to 90% of them singletons. Source material: PBMCs or T cells enriched from blood (not recorded which). These receptors were obtained from a woman aged 45-59 years in a cohort exposed to, infected with or recovered from COVID-19 (not recorded which).

The chain carries TRBV7-9 and TRBJ2-2; maybe TRBD1 (6 bases). The ends were cut back, 0 bases at V and 3 bases at J, with 11 bases in the middle. The CDR3 spans 16 residues. The V gene's germline CDR1 is SEHNR and CDR2 FQNEAQ (reference sequence). In DNA, the CDR3 is TGTGCCAGCAGCTTAGCCGCCCAGGGGCACACCGGGGAGCTGTTTTTT. This translates into CASSLAAQGHTGELFF.

The sample holds one count of this clone. The gene calls are TRBV7-9 and TRBJ1-2; no definite D call. The germline V and J ends were trimmed by 10 bases and 2 bases, with 23 bases remaining between them. The CDR3 spans 16 residues. Germline loops: CDR1 SEHNR, CDR2 FQNEAQ (reference sequence). The CDR3 nucleotides are TGTGCCACCCGCGGGGAGACGGGGAACTCAAACTATGGCTACACCTTC. Translating it yields CATRGETGNSNYGYTF.

The chain's CDR3 is CASSQIAGYGYTF. The CDR3 DNA follows: TGTGCCAGCAGCCAAATTGCAGGGTATGGCTACACCTTC. This chain uses TRBV3-1 (or the pseudogene TRBV3-2) with TRBJ1-2; D possibly corresponds to TRBD1 (5 bases). V was clipped by 2 bases and J by 5 bases, with 9 bases between them. CDR3 size: 13 residues. The germline CDR1 and CDR2 sequences are LGHDT and YNNKEL (reference sequence).

The CDR3 here is CASGLVDGEGGYTF. The CDR3 DNA reads TGTGCTAGTGGTTTGGTAGACGGGGAGGGTGGCTACACCTTC. The chain has TRBV12-5 and TRBJ1-2; D is undetermined. The CDR3 length is 14 residues. V was shortened by 0 bases and J by 7 bases, with 12 bases between the two germline ends. Germline loops: CDR1 LGHNT, CDR2 FRNRAP. The full variable domain, with the rest looked up from reference TRBV12-5 and TRBJ1-2, is DARVTQTPRHKVTEMGQEVTMRCQPILGHNTVFWYRQTMMQGLELLAYFRNRAPLDDSGMPKDRFSAEMPDATLATLKIQPSEPRDSAVYFCASGLVDGEGGYTFGSGTRLTVV.

J is TRBJ2-1 and V is TRBV9, with 8 bases aligning to TRBD2. The CDR3 consists of 16 residues. V shed 2 bases and J 6 bases; nucleotides not matched to a gene: 10. CDR1 is SGDLS, CDR2 YYNGEE, per germline. The CDR3 DNA is TGTGCCAGCAGCGTCATCCCCGGGGGGGCGGGCAATGAGCAGTTCTTC. Protein product: CASSVIPGGAGNEQFF.

This chain uses TRBV9 with TRBJ2-7, with 7 bases aligning to TRBD1. CDR3 size: 14 residues. Losses at the gene ends were 1 base for V and 1 base for J; bases not matched to a gene: 2. Per the germline V gene, CDR1 is SGDLS and CDR2 is YYNGEE. CDR3 protein: CASSVTGQSYEQYF. The CDR3 DNA is TGTGCCAGCAGCGTAACGGGACAGTCCTACGAGCAGTACTTC. Using reference TRBV9 and TRBJ2-7 for the parts outside the CDR3, the full variable domain is DSGVTQTPKHLITATGQRVTLRCSPRSGDLSVYWYQQSLDQGLQFLIQYYNGEERAKGNILERFSAQQFPDLHSELNLSSLELGDSALYFCASSVTGQSYEQYFGPGTRLTVT.

J is TRBJ2-5 and V is TRBV21-1; TRBD1, the D gene given by the table, was not confirmed from the DNA. TRBV21-1 constitutes a pseudogene. The CDR3 runs 13 residues. The CDR3 DNA sequence: TGTGCCAGCAGCAACCCAGGCGCGGAGACCCAGTACTTC. It yields the protein CASSNPGAETQYF.

In its sample, this clone was seen once. The CDR3 DNA reads TGCAGCGTGACTAGCAGGGACCAAGAGACCCAGTACTTC. Translating gives CSVTSRDQETQYF. This chain uses TRBV29-1 with TRBJ2-5; 7 nucleotides line up with TRBD2. Germline V lookup: CDR1 SQVTM, CDR2 ANQGSEA. The CDR3 is 13 amino acids. V lost 6 bases, J lost 0 bases, and 4 bases stayed unmatched. Looking up the rest from reference TRBV29-1 and TRBJ2-5 gives the full variable domain: SAVISQKPSRDICQRGTSLTIQCQVDSQVTMMFWYRQQPGQSLTLIATANQGSEATYESGFVIDKFPISRPNLTFSTLTVSNMSPEDSSIYLCSVTSRDQETQYFGPGTRLLVL.

V gene TRBV2 combines with J gene TRBJ1-2, with a weak D call TRBD1 (6 bases). V shed 6 bases and J shed 4 bases, with 15 bases lying between them. This CDR3 contains 14 residues. The germline gives CDR1 SNHLY, CDR2 FYNNEI. CDR3 coding DNA: TGTGCCAGCAGCCTACAGGGAGGGCCCTATGGCTACACCTTC. This codes for CASSLQGGPYGYTF.

The chain carries TRBV3-1 (or the pseudogene TRBV3-2) and TRBJ2-7; a possible D gene is TRBD2 (6 bases). In germline, CDR1 is LGHDT, CDR2 YNNKEL (reference sequence). CDR3 length equals 15 residues. Trimming stripped 6 bases from V and 6 bases from J, with 21 bases between. The CDR3 nucleotides read TGTGCCAGCAGTCGCAGCCACGGGACTTCCCGCGAGCAGTACTTC. Translated: CASSRSHGTSREQYF.

V gene TRBV6-5 combines with J gene TRBJ1-1, with 7 bases aligning to TRBD1. CDR1 and CDR2 (germline): MNHEY, SVGAGI. The CDR3 is made up of 12 amino acids. Germline trimming cut 8 bases from V and 4 bases from J; bases unmatched to any gene: 4. This CDR3 is CASGSGGTEAFF. The CDR3 coding sequence is TGTGCCAGCGGCTCAGGGGGCACTGAAGCTTTCTTT.

This chain uses TRBV11-2 with TRBJ2-3; 7 positions match TRBD2. Germline V gene sequence: CDR1 SGHAT, CDR2 FQNNGV. This CDR3 is built from 15 residues. Trimming took 6 bases from V and 1 from J; bases not matched to a gene: 7. CDR3 amino acids: CASSYAGDGTDTQYF. In nucleotides, the CDR3 is TGTGCCAGCAGTTATGCGGGGGATGGCACAGATACGCAGTATTTT.

V and J are TRBV18 and TRBJ1-4; D is unresolved. The germline V gene has CDR1 KGHSH and CDR2 LQKENI. The germline V and J ends were trimmed by 1 base and 4 bases, with 10 bases remaining between them. The CDR3 extends over 15 amino acids. In DNA form, the CDR3 reads TGTGCCAGCTCACCACTGTGGGGAGTTAATGAAAAACTGTTTTTT. Its translation is CASSPLWGVNEKLFF.

The chain is built from TRBV28 and TRBJ1-1, with unresolved D. Germline CDR1 reads MDHEN; CDR2 reads SYDVKM. This CDR3 contains 17 residues. V lost 1 base and J lost 8, with 23 bases in between. The CDR3 DNA is TGTGCCAGCAGTTTATTACGGTTCTCAGGCCCCTTTTCGGAAGCTTTCTTT. Its translation is CASSLLRFSGPFSEAFF.

The chain is built from TRBV7-8 and TRBJ1-2; possibly TRBD1 for D (6 bases). This CDR3 is 15 amino acids long. V dropped 1 base and J dropped 6 bases, with 15 bases sitting between them. CDR1 SGHVS and CDR2 FQNEAQ come from the germline V gene. The CDR3 coding sequence is TGTGCCAGCAGCTTAGTTTCGGGGGGCGCCCATGGCTACACCTTC. Translation: CASSLVSGGAHGYTF.

The sample holds a few counts of this clone. This rearrangement joins TRBV4-2 to TRBJ2-3, with 7 bases lining up with TRBD2. Germline V CDR1 and CDR2: LGHNA, YNFKEQ. The V segment lost 0 bases and the J segment 2 bases; nucleotides outside the gene matches: 8. CDR3 length: 17 residues. CDR3 DNA: TGTGCCAGCAGCCAAGATGCAGGCGGGGGAGACACAGATACGCAGTATTTT. Amino acid sequence: CASSQDAGGGDTDTQYF.

This CDR3 is CASSAGEGNYGYTF. CDR3 nucleotides: TGTGCCAGTAGCGCGGGGGAGGGTAACTATGGCTACACCTTC. V usage is TRBV19 and J usage is TRBJ1-2; maybe TRBD1 (5 bases). CDR3 length: 14 amino acids. Germline loops: CDR1 LNHDA, CDR2 SQIVND (reference sequence). The V gene lost 6 bases and the J gene lost 1 base, with 12 bases spanning the gap.

The chain joins TRBV7-8 to TRBJ1-5; no firm D call. Germline CDR1 and CDR2: SGHVS and FQNEAQ. CDR3 length: 13 residues. Deletions cut 1 base from V and 4 bases from J, with 5 bases between. CDR3 bases: TGTGCCAGCAGCTTAGGGCAGAATCAGCCCCAGCATTTT. This gives the protein CASSLGQNQPQHF.

The genes are TRBV3-1 (or the pseudogene TRBV3-2) and TRBJ1-2; D not certain. The CDR3 totals 11 residues. Germline loops: CDR1 LGHDT, CDR2 YNNKEL (reference sequence). The V end lost 5 bases, the J end lost 4 bases, and 5 bases lay between the germline ends. The CDR3 spells CASSSTYGYTF. The CDR3 nucleotides are TGTGCCAGCAGCTCTACCTATGGCTACACCTTC.

The gene calls are TRBV6-5 and TRBJ2-2; weak D call: TRBD1 (5 bases). This CDR3 spans 16 amino acids. Germline loops: CDR1 MNHEY, CDR2 SVGAGI. Trimming took off 0 bases at V and 3 bases at J, with 11 bases between the two ends. CDR3 coding DNA: TGTGCCAGCAGTTACTCAGCAGGGTGGTACACCGGGGAGCTGTTTTTT. Its translation is CASSYSAGWYTGELFF.

The V call is TRBV6-5, the J call TRBJ2-7, with 8 positions matching TRBD1. The CDR3 has 13 residues. J gave up 7 bases and V 6 bases, and 8 bases lay outside the gene matches. The germline gives CDR1 MNHEY, CDR2 SVGAGI. CDR3 bases: TGTGCCAGCAGGATTCAGGGGGCGGGGGAGCAGTACTTC. This translates into CASRIQGAGEQYF.

This clone was counted many times. The V call is TRBV7-9, the J call TRBJ2-3; D is unclear. The CDR3 has 15 amino acids. Trimming took 4 bases from V and 0 from J, leaving 11 bases between them. Germline loops: CDR1 SEHNR, CDR2 FQNEAQ (reference sequence). In DNA, the CDR3 is TGTGCCAGCAGCTCCAGACTGGAGAGCACAGATACGCAGTATTTT. Translated: CASSSRLESTDTQYF.

The chain is built from TRBV4-3 and TRBJ2-1; TRBD2 matches 11 bases. Per germline, CDR1 LGHNA and CDR2 YSLEER. V lost 4 bases to trimming and J lost 5 bases; unmatched junction nucleotides: 10. This CDR3 comprises 17 residues. CDR3 DNA: TGCGCCAGCAGCCGTACCCCGGGACTAGCGGCCAACAATGAGCAGTTCTTC. This translates into CASSRTPGLAANNEQFF.

The chain is built from TRBV2 and TRBJ2-3; no clear D. V gave up 4 bases and J gave up 2 bases, with 4 bases separating them. This CDR3 region has 12 residues. Germline values: CDR1 SNHLY, CDR2 FYNNEI. CDR3 in DNA: TGTGCCAGCAGTGTAAACACAGATACGCAGTATTTT. It translates to CASSVNTDTQYF.